This passage covers 22 T cell receptor beta chains from one sample sequenced in a study of PD-L1 blockade in urothelial cancer. Produced via immunoSEQ multiplex PCR; TCRdb's table is partial and in-frame only. The table lists 30,000 to 45,000 clones, approximately 90% of them singletons. This material consisted of PBMCs, taken around atezolizumab (anti-PD-L1) treatment. These receptors were taken from a man in his sixties or seventies with urothelial cancer.

CDR3 residues: CASSTYRGRNGELFF. The CDR3 coding sequence is TGTGCCAGCAGCACCTACAGGGGGCGTAACGGGGAGCTGTTTTTT. The gene calls are TRBV7-8 and TRBJ2-2; the match to TRBD1 covers 9 bases. The length of the CDR3 is 15 residues. Trimming removed 5 bases from V and 7 bases from J; junction bases left unmatched: 8. Germline V gene lookup returns CDR1 SGHVS and CDR2 FQNEAQ.

This chain connects TRBV5-1 to TRBJ1-4, with unresolved D. The CDR3 length is 14 residues. V was shortened by 0 bases and J by 3 bases, with 6 bases between the two germline ends. Germline-derived CDR1 and CDR2 are SGHRS and YFSETQ. The CDR3 is CASSLVLSNEKLFF. The CDR3, as DNA: TGCGCCAGCAGCTTGGTCTTGTCTAATGAAAAACTGTTTTTT.

The rearrangement links TRBV7-2 to TRBJ2-1, with 10 bases fitting TRBD2. Germline-derived CDR1 and CDR2 are SGHTA and FQGNSA. This CDR3 is 14 amino acids long. The CDR3 nucleotides are TGTGCTACCGGGGGGACTAGCGTTTATGATGAGCAGTTCTTC. Translation: CATGGTSVYDEQFF.

J is TRBJ2-3 and V is TRBV18; the D gene is possibly TRBD1 (6 bases). Germline assignment: CDR1 KGHSH and CDR2 LQKENI. CDR3 length: 17 amino acids. Trimming left V 0 bases short and J 4 bases short, with 17 bases between. CDR3 amino acids: CASSPPTNSPGADTQYF. CDR3 bases: TGTGCCAGCTCACCACCGACTAACTCTCCAGGGGCAGATACGCAGTATTTT.

The V call is TRBV28, the J call TRBJ2-3; 8 bases are a match to TRBD2. Trimming cost V 7 bases and J 5 bases; bases outside gene matches: 2. Germline values: CDR1 MDHEN, CDR2 SYDVKM. The CDR3 spans 12 residues. This CDR3 is CASKTSEDTQYF. The DNA for the CDR3 is TGTGCCAGCAAGACTAGCGAAGATACGCAGTATTTT. Drawing the rest from reference TRBV28 and TRBJ2-3, the complete variable domain is DVKVTQSSRYLVKRTGEKVFLECVQDMDHENMFWYRQDPGLGLRLIYFSYDVKMKEKGDIPEGYSVSREKKERFSLILESASTNQTSMYLCASKTSEDTQYFGPGTRLTVL.

V usage is TRBV28 and J usage is TRBJ1-3; 8 bases map to TRBD1. With V trimmed by 3 bases and J by 4 bases, 2 bases remained unmatched. The V gene's germline CDR1 is MDHEN and CDR2 SYDVKM. The CDR3 runs 14 residues. The CDR3 sequence is CASSFRGPGNTIYF. CDR3 DNA sequence: TGTGCCAGCAGTTTCAGGGGGCCCGGAAACACCATATATTTT.

This chain uses TRBV6-5 with TRBJ1-6; a weak D match, TRBD1 (5 bases). The germline V and J ends were trimmed by 2 bases and 1 base, with 9 bases remaining between them. The CDR3 is made up of 16 amino acids. The germline V gene has CDR1 MNHEY and CDR2 SVGAGI. Written as DNA, the CDR3 is TGTGCCAGCAGTTACGGGGGGGTGTCCTATAATTCACCCCTCCACTTT. It translates to CASSYGGVSYNSPLHF.

V and J are TRBV18 and TRBJ2-3, with 13 bases identical to TRBD2. Germline V gene data show CDR1 as KGHSH and CDR2 as LQKENI. V lost 3 bases, J lost 10 bases, and 4 bases stayed unmatched. This CDR3 is 14 amino acids long. The CDR3 nucleotides are TGTGCCAGCTCACCGACTAGCGGGAGGACCGCGCAGTATTTT. It encodes CASSPTSGRTAQYF.

The V gene is TRBV12-5, the J gene TRBJ2-1; 8 bases fit TRBD2. This CDR3 contains 14 residues. Losses at the gene ends were 4 bases for V and 6 bases for J; bases not matched to a gene: 5. In germline, CDR1 is LGHNT, CDR2 FRNRAP. The CDR3 protein is CASGSGLDRNEQFF. CDR3 sequence (DNA): TGTGCTAGTGGTTCGGGACTAGACCGCAATGAGCAGTTCTTC.

This sequence joins TRBV28 and TRBJ2-7; no firm D call. Trimming pared 5 bases from V and 3 bases from J, leaving 8 bases between. This CDR3 has 12 residues. Per the germline V gene, CDR1 is MDHEN and CDR2 is SYDVKM. DNA for the CDR3: TGTGCCAGCAGTCAAGCTTACTACGAGCAGTACTTC. This sequence encodes CASSQAYYEQYF. The whole variable domain, filled in from reference TRBV28 and TRBJ2-7, reads DVKVTQSSRYLVKRTGEKVFLECVQDMDHENMFWYRQDPGLGLRLIYFSYDVKMKEKGDIPEGYSVSREKKERFSLILESASTNQTSMYLCASSQAYYEQYFGPGTRLTVT.

For the CDR3, the DNA is TGTGCCAGCACCAACCTGGGACTGGGCTATGGCTACACCTTC. Its protein is CASTNLGLGYGYTF. This chain uses TRBV27 with TRBJ1-2, with D perhaps matching TRBD1 (5 bases). Between the trimmed V and J ends, which lost 7 bases and 4 bases, there was a span of 16 bases. Germline CDR1 reads MNHEY; CDR2 reads SMNVEV (reference sequence). The CDR3 has 14 residues.

V and J are TRBV28 and TRBJ2-5; no clear D. Germline V gives CDR1 MDHEN, CDR2 SYDVKM. V was clipped by 6 bases and J by 2 bases, with 4 bases between them. The CDR3 is 11 amino acids. CDR3 nucleotides: TGTGCCAGCAGCCATCAAGAGACCCAGTACTTC. Translated, it gives CASSHQETQYF.

In this sample, this clone turned up once. The V call is TRBV5-4, the J call TRBJ2-7, with 8 bases identical to TRBD2. V trimming: 1 base; J trimming: 7 bases; junction bases outside the gene matches: 10. This CDR3 has 15 residues. CDR1 is SGHNT and CDR2 is YYREEE in the germline V gene (reference sequence). This chain's CDR3 is CASSLKASGLGEQYF. CDR3 coding DNA: TGTGCCAGCAGCTTGAAGGCTAGCGGGTTAGGTGAGCAGTACTTC. Supplemented by reference TRBV5-4 and TRBJ2-7, the full variable domain reads ETGVTQSPTHLIKTRGQQVTLRCSSQSGHNTVSWYQQALGQGPQFIFQYYREEENGRGNFPPRFSGLQFPNYSSELNVNALELDDSALYLCASSLKASGLGEQYFGPGTRLTVT.

In this sample, this clone turned up once. CDR3 DNA sequence: TGTGCCAGCAGTGCCGGGAGAGTCCAAGAGACCCAGTACTTC. Protein sequence: CASSAGRVQETQYF. The V call is TRBV2, the J call TRBJ2-5; tentative D call: TRBD2 (6 bases). Germline CDR1 reads SNHLY; CDR2 reads FYNNEI. The length of the CDR3 is 14 residues. Trimming left V 4 bases short and J 1 base short, with 10 bases between.

This chain uses TRBV19 with TRBJ1-2; 8 nucleotides line up with TRBD1. The length of the CDR3 is 14 residues. Germline CDR1 reads LNHDA; CDR2 reads SQIVND (reference sequence). With V trimmed by 8 bases and J by 7 bases, 12 bases remained unmatched. Written as DNA, the CDR3 is TGTGCCAGTTCTCCAGACAGGGGAGTGTCTGGCTACACCTTC. Protein product: CASSPDRGVSGYTF. The full variable domain, completed using reference TRBV19 and TRBJ1-2, is DGGITQSPKYLFRKEGQNVTLSCEQNLNHDAMYWYRQDPGQGLRLIYYSQIVNDFQKGDIAEGYSVSREKKESFPLTVTSAQKNPTAFYLCASSPDRGVSGYTFGSGTRLTVV.

J is TRBJ1-1 and V is TRBV19, with D possibly matching TRBD1 (6 bases). The germline V gene has CDR1 LNHDA and CDR2 SQIVND (reference sequence). The CDR3 contains 13 residues. The V and J ends lost 5 bases and 8 bases respectively, with 15 bases between them. The CDR3 DNA follows: TGTGCCAGTAGTTCCTTGAAACAGGGAGAAGCTTTCTTT. It codes for CASSSLKQGEAFF.

The chain is built from TRBV2 and TRBJ2-7, with 7 positions matching TRBD1. After removal of 6 bases from V and 1 base from J, the junction contained 3 bases not matched to a gene. The CDR3 loop spans 13 amino acids. In germline, CDR1 is SNHLY, CDR2 FYNNEI. The CDR3 nucleotides are TGTGCCAGCAGGCAGGGGGATTCCTACGAGCAGTACTTC. It encodes CASRQGDSYEQYF. The full variable domain, with the rest looked up from reference TRBV2 and TRBJ2-7, is EPEVTQTPSHQVTQMGQEVILRCVPISNHLYFYWYRQILGQKVEFLVSFYNNEISEKSEIFDDQFSVERPDGSNFTLKIRSTKLEDSAMYFCASRQGDSYEQYFGPGTRLTVT.

This chain links TRBV7-9 with TRBJ2-1, with 10 bases that match TRBD2. V trimming: 5 bases; J trimming: 8 bases; junction bases outside the gene matches: 9. The CDR3 has 15 amino acids. Germline CDR1 is SEHNR and CDR2 is FQNEAQ (reference sequence). The CDR3 is CASSDPSGSLHEQFF. The CDR3 nucleotides read TGTGCCAGCAGCGATCCTAGCGGGAGTCTCCATGAGCAGTTCTTC.

The count of this clone is one. This chain uses TRBV28 with TRBJ1-2; D possibly corresponds to TRBD1 (5 bases). The germline gives CDR1 MDHEN, CDR2 SYDVKM. Trimming took 1 base from V and 7 from J, leaving 13 bases between them. The CDR3 spans 14 residues. The CDR3 here is CASSLLAGSTGYTF. The CDR3 region has the DNA TGTGCCAGCAGTTTATTGGCAGGGTCCACTGGCTACACCTTC.

The J gene is TRBJ1-2, the V gene TRBV29-1; D may be TRBD1 (6 bases). Germline-derived CDR1 and CDR2 are SQVTM and ANQGSEA. The CDR3 runs to 13 residues. Trimming shortened V by 6 bases and J by 8 bases, and 19 bases separated the two germline ends. The DNA of the CDR3 is TGCAGCGTGGATCTATTAGGGGGTTTGGGCTACACCTTC. Its translation is CSVDLLGGLGYTF. Looking up the rest from reference TRBV29-1 and TRBJ1-2 gives the full variable domain: SAVISQKPSRDICQRGTSLTIQCQVDSQVTMMFWYRQQPGQSLTLIATANQGSEATYESGFVIDKFPISRPNLTFSTLTVSNMSPEDSSIYLCSVDLLGGLGYTFGSGTRLTVV.

This chain joins TRBV6-1 and TRBJ2-7; D possibly corresponds to TRBD1 (5 bases). Germline CDR1 and CDR2: MNHNS and SASEGT. The CDR3 contains 15 residues. V lost 6 bases, J lost 7 bases, and 22 bases lay in between. CDR3 amino acids: CASRSLAQGSGEQYF. The CDR3 coding sequence is TGTGCCAGCAGGAGCCTGGCGCAGGGTTCAGGTGAGCAGTACTTC.

The chain recombines TRBV7-2 with TRBJ2-1, with 13 bases matching TRBD2. CDR1 and CDR2 (germline): SGHTA, FQGNSA. V shed 2 bases and J 7 bases; nucleotides not matched to a gene: 5. This CDR3 has 16 amino acids. CDR3 region: CASSLTSGRALNEQFF. In DNA, the CDR3 is TGTGCCAGCAGCTTAACTAGCGGGAGGGCTTTAAATGAGCAGTTCTTC.